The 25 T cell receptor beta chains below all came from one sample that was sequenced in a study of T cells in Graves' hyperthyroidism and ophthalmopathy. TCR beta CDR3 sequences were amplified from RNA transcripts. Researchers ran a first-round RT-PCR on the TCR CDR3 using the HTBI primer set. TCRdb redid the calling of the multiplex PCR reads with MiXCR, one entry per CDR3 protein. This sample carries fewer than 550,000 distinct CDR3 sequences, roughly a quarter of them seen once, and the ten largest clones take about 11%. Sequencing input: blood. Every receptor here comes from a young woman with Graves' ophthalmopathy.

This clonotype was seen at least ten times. Written as DNA, the CDR3 is TGTGCCAGCAGCTTAGAGTACCGGGAGTTCAGCTCCTATAATTCACCCCTCCACTTT. As protein: CASSLEYREFSSYNSPLHF. The chain carries TRBV7-8 and TRBJ1-6; no reliable D call. The CDR3 consists of 19 residues. Germline V CDR1 and CDR2: SGHVS, FQNEAQ. The V gene lost 1 base and the J gene lost 0 bases, with 16 bases spanning the gap.

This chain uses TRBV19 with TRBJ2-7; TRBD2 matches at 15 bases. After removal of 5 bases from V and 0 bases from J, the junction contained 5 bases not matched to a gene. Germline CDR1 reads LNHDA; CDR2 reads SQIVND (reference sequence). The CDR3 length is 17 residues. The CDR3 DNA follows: TGTGCCAGTAGTCCGGGGACTAGCGGGGGGACCTCCTACGAGCAGTACTTC. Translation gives CASSPGTSGGTSYEQYF.

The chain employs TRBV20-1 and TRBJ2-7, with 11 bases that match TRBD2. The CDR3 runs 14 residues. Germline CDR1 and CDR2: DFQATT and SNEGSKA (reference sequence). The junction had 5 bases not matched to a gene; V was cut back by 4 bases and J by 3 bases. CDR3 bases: TGCAGTGCTACCCCGACTAGCGGGGTCTACGAGCAGTACTTC. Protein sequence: CSATPTSGVYEQYF.

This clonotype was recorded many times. CDR3: CASSPALGGAYEQYF. Here the CDR3 DNA reads TGTGCCAGCTCACCGGCCTTGGGGGGAGCCTACGAGCAGTACTTC. The genes are TRBV18 and TRBJ2-7; a possible D gene is TRBD2 (6 bases). This CDR3 contains 15 residues. With 3 bases removed from V and 2 bases from J, the gap between germline ends came to 14 bases. Germline V CDR1 and CDR2: KGHSH, LQKENI.

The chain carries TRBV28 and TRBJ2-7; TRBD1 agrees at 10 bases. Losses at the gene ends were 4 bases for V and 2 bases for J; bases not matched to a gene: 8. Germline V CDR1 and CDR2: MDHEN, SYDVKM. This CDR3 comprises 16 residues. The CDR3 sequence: CASSSPWTGGPYEQYF. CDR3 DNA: TGTGCCAGCAGTTCCCCCTGGACAGGGGGACCCTACGAGCAGTACTTC.

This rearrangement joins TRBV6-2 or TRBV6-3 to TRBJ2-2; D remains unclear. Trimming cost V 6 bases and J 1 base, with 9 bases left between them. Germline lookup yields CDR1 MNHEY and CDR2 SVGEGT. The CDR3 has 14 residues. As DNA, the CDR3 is TGTGCCAGCAGCCGGAACCTGAACACCGGGGAGCTGTTTTTT. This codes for CASSRNLNTGELFF.

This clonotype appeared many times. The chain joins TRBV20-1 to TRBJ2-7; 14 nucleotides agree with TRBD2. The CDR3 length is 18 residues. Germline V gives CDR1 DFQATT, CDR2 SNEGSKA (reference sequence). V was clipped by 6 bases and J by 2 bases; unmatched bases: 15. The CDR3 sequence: CSASRLAGGPLTAYEQYF. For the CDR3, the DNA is TGCAGTGCATCTAGACTAGCGGGGGGGCCCTTGACGGCCTACGAGCAGTACTTC.

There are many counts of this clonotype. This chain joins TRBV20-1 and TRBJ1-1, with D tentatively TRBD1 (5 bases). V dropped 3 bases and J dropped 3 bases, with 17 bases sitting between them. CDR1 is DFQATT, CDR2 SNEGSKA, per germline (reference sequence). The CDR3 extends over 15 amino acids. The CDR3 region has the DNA TGCAGTGCTAGTCACGGGGGGTCGTCGGACACTGAAGCTTTCTTT. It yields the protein CSASHGGSSDTEAFF.

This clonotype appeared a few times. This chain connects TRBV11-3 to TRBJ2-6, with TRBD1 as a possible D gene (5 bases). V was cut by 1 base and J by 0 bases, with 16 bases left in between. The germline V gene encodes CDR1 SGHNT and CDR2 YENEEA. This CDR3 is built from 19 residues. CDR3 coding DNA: TGTGCCAGCAGCTTAGTCCCAAGGGGCCCTACCTCTGGGGCCAACGTCCTGACTTTC. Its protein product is CASSLVPRGPTSGANVLTF. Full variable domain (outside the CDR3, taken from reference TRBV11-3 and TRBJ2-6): EAGVVQSPRYKIIEKKQPVAFWCNPISGHNTLYWYLQNLGQGPELLIRYENEEAVDDSQLPKDRFSAERLKGVDSTLKIQPAELGDSAVYLCASSLVPRGPTSGANVLTFGAGSRLTVL.

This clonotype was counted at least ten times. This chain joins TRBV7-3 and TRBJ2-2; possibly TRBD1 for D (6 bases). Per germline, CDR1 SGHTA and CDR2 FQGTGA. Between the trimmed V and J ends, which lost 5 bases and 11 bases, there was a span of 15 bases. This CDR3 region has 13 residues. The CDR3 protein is CASSDPGTSELFF. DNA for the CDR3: TGTGCCAGCAGCGACCCCGGGACAAGTGAGCTGTTTTTT.

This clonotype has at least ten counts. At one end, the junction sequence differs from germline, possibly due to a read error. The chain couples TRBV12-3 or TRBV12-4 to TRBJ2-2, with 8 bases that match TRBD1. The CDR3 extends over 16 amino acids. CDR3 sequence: CASSAFRTGLTGELLF. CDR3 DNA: TGTGCCAGCAGCGCCTTCCGGACAGGGCTCACCGGGGAGCTGCTTTTT.

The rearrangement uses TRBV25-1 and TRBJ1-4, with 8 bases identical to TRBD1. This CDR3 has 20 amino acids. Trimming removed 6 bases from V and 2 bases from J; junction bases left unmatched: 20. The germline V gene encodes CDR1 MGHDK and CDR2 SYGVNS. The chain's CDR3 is CASRTYMGLTGDWTNEKLFF. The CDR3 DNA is TGTGCCAGCAGGACTTATATGGGGCTGACAGGGGACTGGACTAATGAAAAACTGTTTTTT.

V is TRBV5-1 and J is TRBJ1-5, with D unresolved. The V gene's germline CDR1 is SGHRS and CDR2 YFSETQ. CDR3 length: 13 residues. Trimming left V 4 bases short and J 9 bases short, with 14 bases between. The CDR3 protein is CASSPGFGLPQHF. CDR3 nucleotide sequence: TGCGCCAGCAGCCCGGGATTCGGGTTGCCCCAGCATTTT.

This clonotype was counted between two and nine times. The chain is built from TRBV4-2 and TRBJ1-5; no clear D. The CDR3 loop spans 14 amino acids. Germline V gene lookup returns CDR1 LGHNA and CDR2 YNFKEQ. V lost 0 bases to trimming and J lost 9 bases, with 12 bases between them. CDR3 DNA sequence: TGTGCCAGCAGCCAAGATGGAGGCGGAGGGCCCCAGCATTTT. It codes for CASSQDGGGGPQHF.

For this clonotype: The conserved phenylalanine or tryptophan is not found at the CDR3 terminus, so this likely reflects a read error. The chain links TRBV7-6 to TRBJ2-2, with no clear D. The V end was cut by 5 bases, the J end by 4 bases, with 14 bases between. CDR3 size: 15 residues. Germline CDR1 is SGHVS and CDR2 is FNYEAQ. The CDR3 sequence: CASSASGRSTGELFV. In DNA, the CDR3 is TGTGCCAGCAGCGCCTCTGGGCGGAGCACCGGGGAGCTGTTTGTT.

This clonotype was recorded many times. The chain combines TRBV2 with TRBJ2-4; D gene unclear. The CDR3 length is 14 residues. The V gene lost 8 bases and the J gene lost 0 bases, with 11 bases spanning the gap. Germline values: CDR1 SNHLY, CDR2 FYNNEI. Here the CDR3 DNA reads TGTGCCAGCCAAGCCCTACTAGCCAAAAACATTCAGTACTTC. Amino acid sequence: CASQALLAKNIQYF.

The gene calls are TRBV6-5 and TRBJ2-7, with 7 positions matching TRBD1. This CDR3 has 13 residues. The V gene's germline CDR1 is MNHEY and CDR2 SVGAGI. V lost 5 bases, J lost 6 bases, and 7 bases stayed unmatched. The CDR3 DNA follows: TGTGCCAGCAGTCACCGGGACAGCGGCGAGCAGTACTTC. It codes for CASSHRDSGEQYF.

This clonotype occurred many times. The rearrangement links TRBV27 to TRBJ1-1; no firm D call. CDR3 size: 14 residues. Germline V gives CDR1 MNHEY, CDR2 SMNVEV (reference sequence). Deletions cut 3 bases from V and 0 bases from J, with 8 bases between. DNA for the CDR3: TGTGCCAGCAGTTTCCTGGGAATGAACACTGAAGCTTTCTTT. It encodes CASSFLGMNTEAFF.

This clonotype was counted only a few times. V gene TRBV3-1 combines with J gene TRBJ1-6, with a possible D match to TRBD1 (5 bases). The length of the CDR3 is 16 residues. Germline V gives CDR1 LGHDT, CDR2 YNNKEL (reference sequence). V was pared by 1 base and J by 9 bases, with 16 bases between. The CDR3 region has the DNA TGTGCCAGCAGCCAAGGTCCGGGGAGGGGAAGTTCACCCCTCCACTTT. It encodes CASSQGPGRGSSPLHF.

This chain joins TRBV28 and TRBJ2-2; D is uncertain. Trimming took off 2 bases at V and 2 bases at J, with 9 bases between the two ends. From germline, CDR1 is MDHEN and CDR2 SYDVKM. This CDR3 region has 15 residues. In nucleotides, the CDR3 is TGTGCCAGCAGTTTAACAGCCTATAACACCGGGGAGCTGTTTTTT. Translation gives CASSLTAYNTGELFF.

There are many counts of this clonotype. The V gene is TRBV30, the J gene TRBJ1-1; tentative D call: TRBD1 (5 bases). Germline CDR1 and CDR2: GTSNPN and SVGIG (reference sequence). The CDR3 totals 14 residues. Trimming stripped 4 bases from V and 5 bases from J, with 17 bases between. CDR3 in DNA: TGTGCCTGGAAAAAAAATCGGGGGGGGACTGAAGCTTTCTTT. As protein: CAWKKNRGGTEAFF. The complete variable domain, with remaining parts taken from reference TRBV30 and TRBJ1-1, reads SQTIHQWPATLVQPVGSPLSLECTVEGTSNPNLYWYRQAAGRGLQLLFYSVGIGQISSEVPQNLSASRPQDRQFILSSKKLLLSDSGFYLCAWKKNRGGTEAFFGQGTRLTVV.

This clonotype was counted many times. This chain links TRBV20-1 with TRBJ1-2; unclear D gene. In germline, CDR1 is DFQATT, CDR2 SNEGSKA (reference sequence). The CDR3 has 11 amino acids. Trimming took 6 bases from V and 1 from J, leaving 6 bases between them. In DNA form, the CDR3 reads TGCAGTGCGTGGCATAACTATGGCTACACCTTC. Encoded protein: CSAWHNYGYTF.

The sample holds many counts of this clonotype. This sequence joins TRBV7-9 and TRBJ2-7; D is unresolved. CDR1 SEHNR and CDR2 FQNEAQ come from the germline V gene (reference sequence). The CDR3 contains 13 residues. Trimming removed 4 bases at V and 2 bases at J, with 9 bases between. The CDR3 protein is CASSSYSAYEQYF. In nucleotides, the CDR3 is TGTGCCAGCAGCTCCTACAGTGCCTACGAGCAGTACTTC.

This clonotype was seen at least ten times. The DNA for the CDR3 is TGTGCCAGCGGGGTATACTACGAGCAGTACTTC. This sequence encodes CASGVYYEQYF. The V gene is TRBV6-2 or TRBV6-3, the J gene TRBJ2-7; D unresolved. The CDR3 runs 11 residues. The germline V gene encodes CDR1 MNHEY and CDR2 SVGEGT. Trimming shortened V by 8 bases and J by 3 bases, and 8 bases separated the two germline ends.

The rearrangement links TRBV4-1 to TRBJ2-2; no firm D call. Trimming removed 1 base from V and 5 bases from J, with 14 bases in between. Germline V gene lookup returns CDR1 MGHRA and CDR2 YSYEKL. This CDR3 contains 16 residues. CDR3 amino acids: CASSQGRADGTGELFF. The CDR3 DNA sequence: TGCGCCAGCAGCCAAGGAAGAGCCGACGGAACCGGGGAGCTGTTTTTT.